This T cell receptor (beta chain) was found in a study of cytomegalovirus exposure and HLA in healthy donors. Study-level results: Near-uniform donor sequencing depth was presumed by presence/absence analyses.

Use of 60 Vbeta and 13 Jbeta primers characterized the PCR. Some clones are missing from TCRdb's copy, which holds only in-frame ones; the method was immunoSEQ multiplex PCR. The sample includes some 120,000 clones, 80% of them seen just once. About this clone: Its specificity is unknown.

CDR3 length: 14 residues. Per germline, CDR1 SGHTA and CDR2 FQGNSA. The V and J ends lost 2 bases and 4 bases respectively, with 8 bases between them. The TCR comes from a human donor in good health. The chain couples TRBV7-2 to TRBJ1-4; D is unclear. The sequenced material came from PBMCs. CDR3 nucleotide sequence: TGTGCCAGCAGCTTACTAGGTTATAATGAAAAACTGTTTTTT. As protein: CASSLLGYNEKLFF.